The entry that follows covers one T cell receptor beta chain sequence. Antigen: not known. These data come from a study of shared clonotypes between healthy human individuals. This CDR3 is built from 13 residues. The junction had 7 bases not matched to a gene; V was cut back by 8 bases and J by 6 bases. Germline CDR1 is MNHNS and CDR2 is SASEGT. The study ran the assay at deep level. Clones were sequenced by immunoSEQ multiplex PCR, and TCRdb holds only the in-frame ones, with some missing. The table shows some 2.3 million clones, with 85% to 95% occurring only once. Study results and limitations: Clonotype sharing across a few donors was observed for around 4.5% of naive CD4 clonotypes.

This sequence joins TRBV6-1 and TRBJ2-3, with 8 bases aligning to TRBD2. The sequence derives from a man in his late teens or twenties in good health. Some clones in this sample may be carry-over from other donors' samples. Sequenced material: naive CD4+ T cells from PBMCs. Noted subset: CD45RA+ positively selected. The CDR3 is CASVAGGADTQYF. The CDR3 coding sequence is TGTGCCAGCGTCGCGGGGGGCGCCGATACGCAGTATTTT.